This T cell receptor (beta chain) came from a study of T cells in Graves' hyperthyroidism and ophthalmopathy. This clonotype was counted many times. Antigen specificity is unknown. Not enrolled were patients with uncontrolled infection, other autoimmune disease, pregnancy or lactation. Template material for amplifying TCR beta CDR3 regions consisted of RNA transcripts. Carried out on the TCR CDR3, a first-round RT-PCR used the HTBI primer set. TCRdb re-analysed the multiplex PCR reads in MiXCR, keeping a single row per CDR3 protein. The repertoire holds about 570,000 distinct CDR3 sequences, with just over 45% as singletons. Trimming took 6 bases from V and 4 from J, leaving 15 bases between them. The CDR3 sequence is 14 residues long. The germline CDR1 and CDR2 sequences are LGHNA and YNFKEQ. Whole-study results and caveats: Using 13 V-J features, a model discriminated ophthalmopathy from stable hyperthyroidism. Blood shared most expanded thyroid clonotypes above 0.001.

The origin of this receptor is an adult woman with Graves' disease, either hyperthyroidism or ophthalmopathy (not recorded which). The rearrangement joins TRBV4-2 to TRBJ1-1, with unresolved D. Sequencing was done on a sample of peripheral blood or thyroid tissue (not recorded which). Written as DNA, the CDR3 is TGTGCCAGCAGTACTCACGGTGGGTCCACTGAAGCTTTCTTT. Translated, it gives CASSTHGGSTEAFF.